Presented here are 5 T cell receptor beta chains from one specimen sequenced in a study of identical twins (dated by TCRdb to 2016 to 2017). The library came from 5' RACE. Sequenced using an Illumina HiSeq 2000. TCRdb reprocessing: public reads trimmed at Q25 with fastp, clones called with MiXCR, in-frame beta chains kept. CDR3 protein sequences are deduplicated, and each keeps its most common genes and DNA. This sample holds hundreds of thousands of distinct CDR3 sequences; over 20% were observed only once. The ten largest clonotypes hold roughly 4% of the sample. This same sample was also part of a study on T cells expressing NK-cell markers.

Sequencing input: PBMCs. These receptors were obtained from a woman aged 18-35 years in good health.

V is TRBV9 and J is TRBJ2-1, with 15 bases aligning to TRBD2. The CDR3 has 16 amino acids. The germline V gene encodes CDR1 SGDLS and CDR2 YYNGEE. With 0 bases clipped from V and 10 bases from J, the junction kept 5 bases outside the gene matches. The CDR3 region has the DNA TGTGCCAGCAGCGTAGTTGGGACTAGCGGGGGGCGAGAGCAGTTCTTC. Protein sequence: CASSVVGTSGGREQFF.

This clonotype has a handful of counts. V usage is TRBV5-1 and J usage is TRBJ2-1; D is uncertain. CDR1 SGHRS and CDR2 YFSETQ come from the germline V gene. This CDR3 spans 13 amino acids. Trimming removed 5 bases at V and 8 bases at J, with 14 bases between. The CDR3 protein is CASSKEVEYEQFF. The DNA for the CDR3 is TGCGCCAGCAGTAAAGAAGTTGAATATGAGCAGTTCTTC.

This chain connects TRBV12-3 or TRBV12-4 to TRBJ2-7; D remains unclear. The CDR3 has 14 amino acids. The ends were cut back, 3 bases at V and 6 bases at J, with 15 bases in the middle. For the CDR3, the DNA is TGTGCCAGCAGTTTCGCTAGTTTAACGTCCGAGCAGTACTTC. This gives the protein CASSFASLTSEQYF.

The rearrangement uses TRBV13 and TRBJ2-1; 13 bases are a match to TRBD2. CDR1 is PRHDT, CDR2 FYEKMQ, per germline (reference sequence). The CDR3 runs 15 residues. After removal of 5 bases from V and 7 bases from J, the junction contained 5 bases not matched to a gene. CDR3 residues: CASSAGTSGINEQFF. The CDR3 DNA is TGTGCCAGCAGCGCCGGGACTAGCGGGATAAATGAGCAGTTCTTC.

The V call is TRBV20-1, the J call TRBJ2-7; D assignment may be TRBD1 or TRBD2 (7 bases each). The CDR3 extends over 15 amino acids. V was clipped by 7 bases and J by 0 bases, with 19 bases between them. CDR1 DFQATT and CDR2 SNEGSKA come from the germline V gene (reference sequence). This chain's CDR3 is CSGSRGGRSSYEQYF. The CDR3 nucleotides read TGCAGTGGAAGCAGGGGGGGTCGTAGCTCCTACGAGCAGTACTTC.